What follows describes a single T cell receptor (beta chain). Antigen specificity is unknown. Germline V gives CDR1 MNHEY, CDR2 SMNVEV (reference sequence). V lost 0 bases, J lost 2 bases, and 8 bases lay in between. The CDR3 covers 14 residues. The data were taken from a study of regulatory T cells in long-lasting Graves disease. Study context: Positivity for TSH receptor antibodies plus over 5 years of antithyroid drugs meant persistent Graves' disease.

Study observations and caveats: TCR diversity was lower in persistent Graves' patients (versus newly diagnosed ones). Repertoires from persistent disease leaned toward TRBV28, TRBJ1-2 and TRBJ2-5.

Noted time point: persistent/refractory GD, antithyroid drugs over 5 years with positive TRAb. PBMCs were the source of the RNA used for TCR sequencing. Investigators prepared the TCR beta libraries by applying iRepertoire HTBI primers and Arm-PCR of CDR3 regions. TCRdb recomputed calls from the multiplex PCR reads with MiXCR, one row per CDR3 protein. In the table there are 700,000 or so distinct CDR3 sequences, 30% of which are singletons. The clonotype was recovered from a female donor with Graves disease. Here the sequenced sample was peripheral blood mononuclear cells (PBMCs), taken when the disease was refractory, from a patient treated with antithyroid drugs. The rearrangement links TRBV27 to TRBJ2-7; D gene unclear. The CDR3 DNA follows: TGTGCCAGCAGTTTATCCTCCACCCCCTACGAGCAGTACTTC. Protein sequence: CASSLSSTPYEQYF.